Following are 20 T cell receptor beta chains from one sample sequenced in a study of cytotoxic CD8 clonotypes in ibrutinib-treated CLL. Sequencing was performed with immunoSEQ multiplex PCR; in TCRdb, only in-frame clones are kept and a portion is missing. The top ten clones hold 5.5% to 7% of a sample with roughly 40,000 clones, around 67% of them seen once. The sequencing here drew on PBMCs, taken at disease progression, from a patient treated with ibrutinib. The receptors come from a human donor with chronic lymphocytic leukemia.

V gene TRBV2 combines with J gene TRBJ1-5; D gene uncertain. There are 13 residues in the CDR3. V dropped 10 bases and J dropped 10 bases, with 20 bases sitting between them. Per the germline V gene, CDR1 is SNHLY and CDR2 is FYNNEI. In DNA, the CDR3 is TGTGCCACCCAAGCAGAGATTCCGGGACCCCAGCATTTT. Translated: CATQAEIPGPQHF.

The gene calls are TRBV19 and TRBJ2-7, with a tentative D call TRBD1 (5 bases). The CDR3 covers 11 residues. Germline values: CDR1 LNHDA, CDR2 SQIVND (reference sequence). The germline V and J ends were trimmed by 7 bases and 4 bases, with 8 bases remaining between them. This CDR3 is CASKQEYEQYF. The CDR3, as DNA: TGTGCCAGTAAACAGGAGTACGAGCAGTACTTC. Using reference TRBV19 and TRBJ2-7 for the parts outside the CDR3, the full variable domain is DGGITQSPKYLFRKEGQNVTLSCEQNLNHDAMYWYRQDPGQGLRLIYYSQIVNDFQKGDIAEGYSVSREKKESFPLTVTSAQKNPTAFYLCASKQEYEQYFGPGTRLTVT.

The chain links TRBV29-1 to TRBJ1-2; D is uncertain. The CDR3 extends over 12 amino acids. Germline lookup yields CDR1 SQVTM and CDR2 ANQGSEA. The V and J ends lost 4 bases and 6 bases respectively, with 12 bases between them. For the CDR3, the DNA is TGCAGCGTTGGTAGGGAGGACCATGGCTACACCTTC. Translated, it gives CSVGREDHGYTF.

This clone was counted between two and nine times. The chain combines TRBV2 with TRBJ1-1; 7 nucleotides agree with TRBD1. Unmatched junction bases numbered 2, after V lost 3 bases and J lost 7 bases. The germline gives CDR1 SNHLY, CDR2 FYNNEI. CDR3 length equals 12 residues. The CDR3 nucleotides are TGTGCCAGCAGTGAGAACAGGGGTGAAGCTTTCTTT. It codes for CASSENRGEAFF.

This clone was observed a few times. The CDR3 region is CASSTQTGNAYGYTF. DNA for the CDR3: TGCGCCAGCAGCACACAAACAGGAAACGCCTATGGCTACACCTTC. This chain uses TRBV5-1 with TRBJ1-2; a weak D match, TRBD1 (5 bases). From germline, CDR1 is SGHRS and CDR2 YFSETQ. Trimming took 4 bases from V and 4 from J, leaving 17 bases between them. This CDR3 comprises 15 residues.

The chain uses TRBV30 and TRBJ2-2, with a possible D match to TRBD2 (6 bases). This CDR3 spans 15 amino acids. CDR1 GTSNPN and CDR2 SVGIG come from the germline V gene (reference sequence). V was shortened by 0 bases and J by 3 bases, with 11 bases between the two germline ends. Here the CDR3 reads CAWSVRGYHTGELFF. In DNA form, the CDR3 reads TGTGCCTGGAGTGTACGGGGGTATCACACCGGGGAGCTGTTTTTT.

This clone turned up a few times. J is TRBJ1-6 and V is TRBV30; unclear D gene. The ends were cut back, 3 bases at V and 0 bases at J, with 9 bases in the middle. This CDR3 has 15 amino acids. The germline V gene encodes CDR1 GTSNPN and CDR2 SVGIG (reference sequence). CDR3 nucleotides: TGTGCCTGGAGGGAACAGAGCTCCTATAATTCACCCCTCCACTTT. Amino acids: CAWREQSSYNSPLHF.

This clone was seen just once. The chain uses TRBV6-1 and TRBJ1-1; maybe TRBD1 (5 bases). V was pared by 7 bases and J by 7 bases, with 13 bases between. The V gene's germline CDR1 is MNHNS and CDR2 SASEGT. The CDR3 extends over 12 amino acids. The CDR3, as DNA: TGTGCCAGCATTGGTGACAGCCTTGAAGCTTTCTTT. Its translation is CASIGDSLEAFF.

This clone came up a few times. The V gene is TRBV27, the J gene TRBJ2-2, with TRBD1 matching over 9 bases. The germline V gene has CDR1 MNHEY and CDR2 SMNVEV (reference sequence). The ends lost 5 bases at V and 7 bases at J; junction bases unmatched: 5. The CDR3 is 14 amino acids. CDR3 bases: TGTGCCAGCAGTCCACAGGGGGCGGTCGGGGAGCTGTTTTTT. Its protein is CASSPQGAVGELFF.

This clone is medium-sized (0.01 to 0.1%) within its sample. J is TRBJ2-5 and V is TRBV5-1, with 13 bases fitting TRBD2. The CDR3 has 16 residues. With 2 bases clipped from V and 1 base from J, the junction kept 2 bases outside the gene matches. The germline CDR1 and CDR2 sequences are SGHRS and YFSETQ. In DNA form, the CDR3 reads TGCGCCAGCAGCTTAGGACTAGCGGGAGCCCAAGAGACCCAGTACTTC. Amino acids: CASSLGLAGAQETQYF.

This chain uses TRBV28 with TRBJ1-4; a possible D gene is TRBD1 (6 bases). V lost 5 bases and J lost 7, with 14 bases in between. The germline CDR1 and CDR2 sequences are MDHEN and SYDVKM. The CDR3 contains 14 residues. CDR3 DNA sequence: TGTGCCAGCAGTGCCGGACAGAAGGGTGAAAAACTGTTTTTT. Amino acid sequence: CASSAGQKGEKLFF.

The chain links TRBV7-9 to TRBJ2-7; no definite D call. V was shortened by 2 bases and J by 3 bases, with 14 bases between the two germline ends. Per germline, CDR1 SEHNR and CDR2 FQNEAQ (reference sequence). The length of the CDR3 is 15 residues. CDR3 bases: TGTGCCAGCAGCTTAAGAGGTCCGCGAGACTACGAGCAGTACTTC. This encodes CASSLRGPRDYEQYF.

A remark on this clone: Other nucleotide sequences from this sample produce the same CDR3. V and J are TRBV11-3 and TRBJ2-7; perhaps TRBD2 as D (5 bases). V was cut by 1 base and J by 2 bases, with 9 bases left in between. Per germline, CDR1 SGHNT and CDR2 YENEEA. The CDR3 extends over 14 amino acids. The CDR3 DNA follows: TGTGCCAGCAGCTTAGTCGCGGGCACCTACGAGCAGTACTTC. Its protein is CASSLVAGTYEQYF.

The gene calls are TRBV27 and TRBJ2-3; 7 nucleotides agree with TRBD1. The CDR3 sequence is 14 residues long. V lost 5 bases, J lost 4 bases, and 6 bases stayed unmatched. Germline loops: CDR1 MNHEY, CDR2 SMNVEV (reference sequence). CDR3 sequence: CASSTGVLADTQYF. The CDR3 nucleotides are TGTGCCAGCAGTACAGGGGTTCTCGCAGATACGCAGTATTTT.

The chain has TRBV4-1 and TRBJ1-5; D remains ambiguous. The CDR3 runs to 16 residues. Germline assignment: CDR1 MGHRA and CDR2 YSYEKL. Trimming removed 1 base at V and 3 bases at J, with 13 bases between. CDR3 loop: CASSQVFVVVNQPQHF. The CDR3 nucleotides read TGCGCCAGCAGCCAAGTCTTCGTGGTTGTCAATCAGCCCCAGCATTTT.

The chain joins TRBV5-5 to TRBJ1-5; the D gene is possibly TRBD1 (5 bases). The germline V gene encodes CDR1 SGHKS and CDR2 YYEKEE (reference sequence). This CDR3 region has 15 residues. The V end lost 2 bases, the J end lost 0 bases, and 9 bases lay between the germline ends. CDR3 residues: CASSFRGDSNQPQHF. The CDR3, as DNA: TGTGCCAGCAGCTTTAGAGGGGATAGCAATCAGCCCCAGCATTTT.

This clone came up a few times. The chain carries TRBV5-4 and TRBJ2-1; D tentatively fits TRBD1 or TRBD2 (5 bases each). Trimming cost V 3 bases and J 5 bases, with 15 bases left between them. CDR1 is SGHNT and CDR2 is YYREEE in the germline V gene (reference sequence). The CDR3 loop spans 15 amino acids. The CDR3 DNA follows: TGTGCCAGCAGCTGGGGGAGTAATCGGGACAATGAGCAGTTCTTC. It codes for CASSWGSNRDNEQFF. The full variable domain, completed using reference TRBV5-4 and TRBJ2-1, is ETGVTQSPTHLIKTRGQQVTLRCSSQSGHNTVSWYQQALGQGPQFIFQYYREEENGRGNFPPRFSGLQFPNYSSELNVNALELDDSALYLCASSWGSNRDNEQFFGPGTRLTVL.

The J gene is TRBJ2-1, the V gene TRBV11-3, with no clear D. The CDR3 consists of 11 residues. V lost 0 bases and J 9 bases, leaving 3 bases between the germline ends. Looked up from germline, CDR1 is SGHNT and CDR2 is YENEEA. In nucleotides, the CDR3 is TGTGCCAGCAGCTTAGATGGTGAGCAGTTCTTC. Its translation: CASSLDGEQFF.

The gene calls are TRBV18 and TRBJ1-2; the D gene is possibly TRBD1 (5 bases). Germline assignment: CDR1 KGHSH and CDR2 LQKENI. The CDR3 totals 16 residues. V gave up 3 bases and J gave up 3 bases, with 17 bases separating them. This CDR3 is CASSPNGQGSDYGYTF. DNA for the CDR3: TGTGCCAGCTCACCGAACGGGCAGGGTTCGGACTATGGCTACACCTTC.

This chain joins TRBV13 and TRBJ1-4; D not resolved. V lost 0 bases, J lost 7 bases, and 9 bases lay in between. Germline V gene sequence: CDR1 PRHDT, CDR2 FYEKMQ (reference sequence). The CDR3 spans 14 residues. CDR3 region: CASSLGSLAEKLFF. The DNA of the CDR3 is TGTGCCAGCAGCTTAGGCAGTTTGGCTGAAAAACTGTTTTTT. The entire variable domain, with the rest obtained from reference TRBV13 and TRBJ1-4, is as follows: AAGVIQSPRHLIKEKRETATLKCYPIPRHDTVYWYQQGPGQDPQFLISFYEKMQSDKGSIPDRFSAQQFSDYHSELNMSSLELGDSALYFCASSLGSLAEKLFFGSGTQLSVL.